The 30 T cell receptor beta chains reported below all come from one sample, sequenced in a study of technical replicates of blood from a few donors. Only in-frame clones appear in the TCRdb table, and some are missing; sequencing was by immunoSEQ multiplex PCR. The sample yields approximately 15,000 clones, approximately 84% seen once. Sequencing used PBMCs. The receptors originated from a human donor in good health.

Here the CDR3 DNA reads TGTGCCAGCAGTGAAAGCACTAATGAAAAACTGTTTTTT. The encoded protein is CASSESTNEKLFF. The rearrangement links TRBV6-1 to TRBJ1-4; unclear D gene. The CDR3 sequence is 13 residues long. The V end was cut by 2 bases, the J end by 2 bases, with 3 bases between. The germline CDR1 and CDR2 sequences are MNHNS and SASEGT.

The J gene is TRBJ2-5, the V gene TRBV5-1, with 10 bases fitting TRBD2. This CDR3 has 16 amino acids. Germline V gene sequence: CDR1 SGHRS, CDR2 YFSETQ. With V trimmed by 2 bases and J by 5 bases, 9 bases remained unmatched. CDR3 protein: CASSFRLAGAWETQYF. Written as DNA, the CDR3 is TGCGCCAGCAGCTTCCGGCTAGCGGGAGCGTGGGAGACCCAGTACTTC.

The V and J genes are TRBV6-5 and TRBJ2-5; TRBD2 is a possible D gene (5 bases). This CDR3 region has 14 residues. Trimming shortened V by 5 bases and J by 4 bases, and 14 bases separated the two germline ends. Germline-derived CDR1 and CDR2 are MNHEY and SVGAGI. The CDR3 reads CASSARGKGETQYF. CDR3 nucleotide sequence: TGTGCCAGCAGTGCCCGGGGTAAGGGAGAGACCCAGTACTTC.

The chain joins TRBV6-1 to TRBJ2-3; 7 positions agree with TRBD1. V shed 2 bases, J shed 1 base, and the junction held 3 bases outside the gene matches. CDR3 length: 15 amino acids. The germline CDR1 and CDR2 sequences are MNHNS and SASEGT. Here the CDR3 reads CASSEFTGGTDTQYF. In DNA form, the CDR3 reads TGTGCCAGCAGTGAATTCACAGGGGGCACAGATACGCAGTATTTT.

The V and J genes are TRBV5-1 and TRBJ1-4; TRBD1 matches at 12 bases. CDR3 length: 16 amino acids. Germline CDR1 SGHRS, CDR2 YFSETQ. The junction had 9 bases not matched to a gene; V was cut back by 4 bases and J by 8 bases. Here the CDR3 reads CASSKGQGATQEKLFF. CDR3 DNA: TGCGCCAGCAGCAAGGGACAGGGGGCCACTCAGGAAAAACTGTTTTTT.

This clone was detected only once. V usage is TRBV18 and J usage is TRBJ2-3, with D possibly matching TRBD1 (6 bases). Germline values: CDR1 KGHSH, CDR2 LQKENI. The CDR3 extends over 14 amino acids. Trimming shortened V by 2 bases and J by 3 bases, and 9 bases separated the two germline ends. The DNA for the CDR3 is TGTGCCAGCTCACCAAGGACAGAAACAGATACGCAGTATTTT. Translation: CASSPRTETDTQYF.

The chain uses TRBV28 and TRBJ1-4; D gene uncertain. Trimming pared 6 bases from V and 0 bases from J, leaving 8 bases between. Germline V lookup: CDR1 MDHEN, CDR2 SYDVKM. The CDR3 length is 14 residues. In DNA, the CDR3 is TGTGCCAGCAGCACTCTATCAACTAATGAAAAACTGTTTTTT. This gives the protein CASSTLSTNEKLFF.

The CDR3 DNA is TGTGCCAGTAGTATACAAGGGGGGAACACTGAAGCTTTCTTT. This gives the protein CASSIQGGNTEAFF. The V gene is TRBV19, the J gene TRBJ1-1, with a possible D match to TRBD1 (6 bases). Germline CDR1 reads LNHDA; CDR2 reads SQIVND (reference sequence). Trimming took 2 bases from V and 1 from J, leaving 8 bases between them. The CDR3 covers 14 residues.

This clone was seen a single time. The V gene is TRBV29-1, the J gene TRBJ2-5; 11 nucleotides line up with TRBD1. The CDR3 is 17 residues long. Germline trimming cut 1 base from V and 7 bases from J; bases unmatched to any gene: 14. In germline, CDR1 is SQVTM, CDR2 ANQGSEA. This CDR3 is CSVEGTVGQGAHGTQYF. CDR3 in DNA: TGCAGCGTTGAAGGAACGGTAGGACAGGGGGCGCATGGGACCCAGTACTTC.

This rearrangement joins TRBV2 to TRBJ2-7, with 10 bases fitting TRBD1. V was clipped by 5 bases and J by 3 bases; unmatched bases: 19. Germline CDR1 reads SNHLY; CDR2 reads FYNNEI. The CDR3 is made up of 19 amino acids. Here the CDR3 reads CASSSYLPNRDRGHYEQYF. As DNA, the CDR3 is TGTGCCAGCAGTTCATACCTGCCCAACCGGGACAGGGGTCACTACGAGCAGTACTTC.

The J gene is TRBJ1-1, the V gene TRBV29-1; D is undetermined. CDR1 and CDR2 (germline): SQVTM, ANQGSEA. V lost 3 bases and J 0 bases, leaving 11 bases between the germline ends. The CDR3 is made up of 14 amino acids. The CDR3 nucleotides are TGCAGCGTTGAGGTAATGGGAGTGAACACTGAAGCTTTCTTT. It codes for CSVEVMGVNTEAFF.

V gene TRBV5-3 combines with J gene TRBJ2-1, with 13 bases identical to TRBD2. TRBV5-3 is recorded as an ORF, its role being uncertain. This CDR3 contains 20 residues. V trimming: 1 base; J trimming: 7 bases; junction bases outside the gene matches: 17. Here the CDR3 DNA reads TGTGCCAGAAGCTTGACGGCCCTGCTTACTAGCGGGAGGGCCTCGAATGAGCAGTTCTTC. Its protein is CARSLTALLTSGRASNEQFF.

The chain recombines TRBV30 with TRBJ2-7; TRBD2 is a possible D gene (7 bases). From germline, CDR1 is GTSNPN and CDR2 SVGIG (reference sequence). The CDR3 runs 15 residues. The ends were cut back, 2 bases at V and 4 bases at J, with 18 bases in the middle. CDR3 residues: CAWSPLAGAHYEQYF. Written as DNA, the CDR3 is TGTGCCTGGAGTCCCCTGGCGGGGGCCCATTACGAGCAGTACTTC.

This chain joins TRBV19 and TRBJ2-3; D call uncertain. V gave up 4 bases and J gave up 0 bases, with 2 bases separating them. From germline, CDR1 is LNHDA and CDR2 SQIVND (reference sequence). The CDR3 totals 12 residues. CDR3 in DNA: TGTGCCAGTAGTACTAGCACAGATACGCAGTATTTT. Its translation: CASSTSTDTQYF.

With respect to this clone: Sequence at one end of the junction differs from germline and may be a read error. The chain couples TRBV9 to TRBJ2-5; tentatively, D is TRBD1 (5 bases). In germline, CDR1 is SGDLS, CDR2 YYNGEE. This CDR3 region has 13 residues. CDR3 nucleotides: TGTGCCAGCAGCGAACAGGCGCAAGGGACCCAGTACTTC. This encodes CASSEQAQGTQYF.

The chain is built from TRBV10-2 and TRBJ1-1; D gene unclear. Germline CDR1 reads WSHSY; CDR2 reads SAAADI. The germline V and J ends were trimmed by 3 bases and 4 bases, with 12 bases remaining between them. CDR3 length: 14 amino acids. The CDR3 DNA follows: TGCGCCAGCAGTGACGGGAGGGTGGTCACTGAAGCTTTCTTT. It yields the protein CASSDGRVVTEAFF.

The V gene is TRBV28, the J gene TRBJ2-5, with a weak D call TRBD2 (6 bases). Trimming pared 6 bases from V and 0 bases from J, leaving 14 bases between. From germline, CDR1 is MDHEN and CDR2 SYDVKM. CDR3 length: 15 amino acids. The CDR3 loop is CASSPGVSYQETQYF. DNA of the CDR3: TGTGCCAGCAGCCCGGGGGTCTCGTACCAAGAGACCCAGTACTTC.

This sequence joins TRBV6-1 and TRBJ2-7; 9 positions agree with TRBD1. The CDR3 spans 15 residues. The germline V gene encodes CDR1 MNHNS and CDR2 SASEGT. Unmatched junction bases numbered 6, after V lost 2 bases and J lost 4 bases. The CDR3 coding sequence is TGTGCCAGCAGTGAAATGGTTGGACAGGGGTACGAGCAGTACTTC. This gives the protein CASSEMVGQGYEQYF.

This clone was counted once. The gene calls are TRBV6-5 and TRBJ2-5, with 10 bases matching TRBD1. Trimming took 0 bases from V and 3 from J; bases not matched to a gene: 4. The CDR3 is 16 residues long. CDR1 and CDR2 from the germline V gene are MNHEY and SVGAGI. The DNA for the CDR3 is TGTGCCAGCAGTTACTCTCCGGGACAGGGGAAAGAGACCCAGTACTTC. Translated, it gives CASSYSPGQGKETQYF.

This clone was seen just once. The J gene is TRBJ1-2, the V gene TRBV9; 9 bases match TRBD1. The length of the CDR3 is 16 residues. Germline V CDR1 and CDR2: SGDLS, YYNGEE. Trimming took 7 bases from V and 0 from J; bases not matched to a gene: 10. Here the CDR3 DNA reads TGTGCCAGCCAACCGGGACAGGGCATAGCTAACTATGGCTACACCTTC. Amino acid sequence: CASQPGQGIANYGYTF. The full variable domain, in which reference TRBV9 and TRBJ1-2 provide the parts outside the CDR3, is DSGVTQTPKHLITATGQRVTLRCSPRSGDLSVYWYQQSLDQGLQFLIQYYNGEERAKGNILERFSAQQFPDLHSELNLSSLELGDSALYFCASQPGQGIANYGYTFGSGTRLTVV.

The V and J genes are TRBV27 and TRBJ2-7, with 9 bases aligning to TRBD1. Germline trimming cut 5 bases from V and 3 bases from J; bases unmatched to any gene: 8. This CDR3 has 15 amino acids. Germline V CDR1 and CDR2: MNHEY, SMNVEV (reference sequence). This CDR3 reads CASSVAGTGFYEQYF. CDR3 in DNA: TGTGCCAGCAGTGTCGCCGGGACAGGGTTCTACGAGCAGTACTTC.

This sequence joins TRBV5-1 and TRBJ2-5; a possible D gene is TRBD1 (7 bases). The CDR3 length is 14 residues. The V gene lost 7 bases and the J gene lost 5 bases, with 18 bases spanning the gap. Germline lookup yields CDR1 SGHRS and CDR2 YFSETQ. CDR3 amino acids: CASGQEGTMETQYF. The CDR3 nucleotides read TGCGCCAGCGGACAGGAGGGGACCATGGAGACCCAGTACTTC.

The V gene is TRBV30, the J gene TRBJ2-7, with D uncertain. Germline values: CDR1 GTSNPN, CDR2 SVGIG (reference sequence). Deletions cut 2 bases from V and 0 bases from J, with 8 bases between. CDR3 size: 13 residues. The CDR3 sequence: CAWSNSFSYEQYF. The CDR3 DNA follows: TGTGCCTGGAGTAATAGCTTCTCCTACGAGCAGTACTTC.

CDR3 sequence reads: CASRGRRNTEAFF. CDR3 DNA sequence: TGTGCCAGCAGGGGGCGCAGGAACACTGAAGCTTTCTTT. V usage is TRBV28 and J usage is TRBJ1-1; D possibly corresponds to TRBD1 (5 bases). Germline V CDR1 and CDR2: MDHEN, SYDVKM. The CDR3 is made up of 13 amino acids. V shed 6 bases and J shed 1 base, with 9 bases lying between them.

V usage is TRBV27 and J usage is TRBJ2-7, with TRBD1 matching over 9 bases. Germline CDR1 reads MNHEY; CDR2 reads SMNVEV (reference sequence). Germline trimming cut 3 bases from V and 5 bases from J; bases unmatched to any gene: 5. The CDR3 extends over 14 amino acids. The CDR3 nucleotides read TGTGCCAGCAGTTTCTTCGGGACAGGGAACGAGCAGTACTTC. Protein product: CASSFFGTGNEQYF.

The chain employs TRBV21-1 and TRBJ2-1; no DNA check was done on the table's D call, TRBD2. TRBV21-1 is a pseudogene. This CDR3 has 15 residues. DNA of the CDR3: TGTGCCAGCAGCCCGACTAGCGGGAGACCCAATGAGCAGTTCTTC. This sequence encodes CASSPTSGRPNEQFF.

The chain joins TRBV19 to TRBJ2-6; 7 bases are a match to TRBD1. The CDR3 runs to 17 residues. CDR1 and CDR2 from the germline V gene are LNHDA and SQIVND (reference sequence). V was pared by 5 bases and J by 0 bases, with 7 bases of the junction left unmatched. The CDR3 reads CASSSAQGVSGANVLTF. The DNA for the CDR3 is TGTGCCAGTAGTTCGGCGCAGGGGGTCTCTGGGGCCAACGTCCTGACTTTC.

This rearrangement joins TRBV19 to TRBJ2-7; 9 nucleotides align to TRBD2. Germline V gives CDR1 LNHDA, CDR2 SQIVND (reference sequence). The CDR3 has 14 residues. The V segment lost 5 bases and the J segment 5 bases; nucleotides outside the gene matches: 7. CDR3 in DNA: TGTGCCAGTAGTCCTAGCGGGAATCCCCACGAGCAGTACTTC. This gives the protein CASSPSGNPHEQYF. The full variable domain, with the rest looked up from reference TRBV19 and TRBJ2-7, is DGGITQSPKYLFRKEGQNVTLSCEQNLNHDAMYWYRQDPGQGLRLIYYSQIVNDFQKGDIAEGYSVSREKKESFPLTVTSAQKNPTAFYLCASSPSGNPHEQYFGPGTRLTVT.

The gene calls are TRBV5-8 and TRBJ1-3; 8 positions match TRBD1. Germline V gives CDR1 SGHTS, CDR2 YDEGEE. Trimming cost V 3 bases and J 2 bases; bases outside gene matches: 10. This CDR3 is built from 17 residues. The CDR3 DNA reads TGTGCCAGCAGCTACCACCAGGTCAGGGGGCCTGGAAACACCATATATTTT. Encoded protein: CASSYHQVRGPGNTIYF.

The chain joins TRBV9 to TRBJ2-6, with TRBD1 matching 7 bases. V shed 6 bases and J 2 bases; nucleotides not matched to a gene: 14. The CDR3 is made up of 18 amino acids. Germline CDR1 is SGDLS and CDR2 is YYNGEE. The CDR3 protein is CASNRMGQRQTGANVLTF. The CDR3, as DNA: TGTGCCAGCAACCGCATGGGACAGCGTCAGACTGGGGCCAACGTCCTGACTTTC.